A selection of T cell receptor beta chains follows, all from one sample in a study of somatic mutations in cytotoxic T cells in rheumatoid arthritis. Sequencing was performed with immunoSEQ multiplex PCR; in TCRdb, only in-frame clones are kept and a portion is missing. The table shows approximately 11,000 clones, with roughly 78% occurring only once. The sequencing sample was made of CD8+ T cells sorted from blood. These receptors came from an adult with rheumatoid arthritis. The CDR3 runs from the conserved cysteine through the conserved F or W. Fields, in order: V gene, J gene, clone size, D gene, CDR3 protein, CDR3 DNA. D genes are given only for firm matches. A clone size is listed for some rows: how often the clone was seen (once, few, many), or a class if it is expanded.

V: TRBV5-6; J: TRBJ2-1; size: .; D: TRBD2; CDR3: CASRRLAGGPYNEQFF; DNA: TGTGCCAGCAGAAGACTAGCGGGAGGTCCCTACAATGAGCAGTTCTTC
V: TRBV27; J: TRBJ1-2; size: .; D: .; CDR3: CASSHGGEGYGYTF; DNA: TGTGCCAGCTCCCACGGAGGGGAGGGCTATGGCTACACCTTC
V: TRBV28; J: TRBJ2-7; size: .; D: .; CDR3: CASSFVTGGYEQYF; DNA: TGTGCCAGCAGTTTCGTCACAGGCGGCTACGAGCAGTACTTC
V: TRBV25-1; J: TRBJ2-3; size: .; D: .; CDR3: CASSGRAGMNTQYF; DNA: TGTGCCAGCAGTGGGAGGGCCGGAATGAATACGCAGTATTTT
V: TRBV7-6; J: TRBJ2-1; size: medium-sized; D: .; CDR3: CASSIQGLHEQFF; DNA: TGTGCCAGCAGCATACAGGGACTCCATGAGCAGTTCTTC
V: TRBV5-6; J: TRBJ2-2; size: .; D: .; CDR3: CASSLSSGELFF; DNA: TGTGCCAGCAGCCTCTCCTCCGGGGAGCTGTTTTTT
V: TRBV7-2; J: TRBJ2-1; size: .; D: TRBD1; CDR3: CASSSTGGAGNEQFF; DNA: TGTGCCAGCAGCTCGACAGGGGGCGCGGGCAATGAGCAGTTCTTC
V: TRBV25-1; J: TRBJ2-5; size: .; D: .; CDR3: CASSERGHQETQYF; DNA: TGTGCCAGCAGTGAGCGGGGGCACCAAGAGACCCAGTACTTC
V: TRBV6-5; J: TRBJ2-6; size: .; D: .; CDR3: CASSLDTSSGANVLTF; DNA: TGTGCCAGCAGTTTGGACACTTCCTCTGGGGCCAACGTCCTGACTTTC
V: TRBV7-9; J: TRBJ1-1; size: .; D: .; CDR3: CASSFLGEEAFF; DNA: TGTGCCAGCAGCTTTCTGGGCGAAGAAGCTTTCTTT
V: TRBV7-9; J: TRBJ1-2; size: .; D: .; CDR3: CASSLIQLYGYTF; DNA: TGTGCCAGCAGCTTAATACAGCTGTATGGCTACACCTTC
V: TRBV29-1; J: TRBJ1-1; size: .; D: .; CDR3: CSVELNTEAFF; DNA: TGCAGCGTGGAATTGAACACTGAAGCTTTCTTT
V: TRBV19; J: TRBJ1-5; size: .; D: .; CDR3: CASNAGSLFNQPQHF; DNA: TGTGCCAGTAACGCGGGGTCCCTATTCAATCAGCCCCAGCATTTT
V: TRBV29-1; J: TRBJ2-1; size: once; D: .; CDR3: CSVVRANSYNEQFF; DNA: TGCAGCGTTGTAAGAGCCAACTCCTACAATGAGCAGTTCTTC
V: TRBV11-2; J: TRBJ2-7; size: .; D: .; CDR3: CASSLGSTYEQYF; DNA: TGTGCCAGCAGCTTAGGGAGCACCTACGAGCAGTACTTC
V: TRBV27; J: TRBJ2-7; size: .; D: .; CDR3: CASSLRGAYEQYF; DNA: TGTGCCAGCAGTTTGAGAGGGGCCTACGAGCAGTACTTC
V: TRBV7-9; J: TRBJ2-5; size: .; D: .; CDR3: CASTRRLQETQYF; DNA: TGTGCCAGCACCCGACGGCTCCAAGAGACCCAGTACTTC
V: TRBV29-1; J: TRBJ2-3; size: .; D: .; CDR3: CSVSSGSTDTQYF; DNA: TGCAGCGTATCTAGTGGGAGCACAGATACGCAGTATTTT
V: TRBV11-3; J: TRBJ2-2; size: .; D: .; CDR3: CASSKYKSGELFF; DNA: TGTGCCAGCAGCAAATACAAGTCCGGGGAGCTGTTTTTT
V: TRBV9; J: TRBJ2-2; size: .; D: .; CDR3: CASSATGELFF; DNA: TGTGCCAGCAGCGCTACCGGGGAGCTGTTTTTT
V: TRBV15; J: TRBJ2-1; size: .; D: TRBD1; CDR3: CATSRDREYNEQFF; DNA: TGTGCCACCAGCAGGGACAGGGAGTACAATGAGCAGTTCTTC
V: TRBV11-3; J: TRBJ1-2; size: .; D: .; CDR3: CASSANRDNYGYTF; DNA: TGTGCCAGCAGCGCGAACCGGGACAACTATGGCTACACCTTC
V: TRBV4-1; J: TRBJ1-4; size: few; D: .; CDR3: CASREEGTGEKLFF; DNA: TGCGCCAGCCGGGAAGAGGGTACAGGGGAAAAACTGTTTTTT
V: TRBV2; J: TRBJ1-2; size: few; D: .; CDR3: CASLDRQNYGYTF; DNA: TGTGCCAGCCTTGACAGGCAAAACTATGGCTACACCTTC